This T cell receptor (beta chain) is drawn from a study of T cell repertoires in cytomegalovirus infection. TCRdb reprocessed the reads via MiXCR and lists one record per CDR3 protein. The sample lists hundreds of thousands of distinct CDR3 sequences, under 20% occurring once. Ten or more counts support this clonotype. The CDR3 has 15 residues. Germline V CDR1 and CDR2: DFQATT, SNEGSKA (reference sequence). V lost 2 bases and J 0 bases, leaving 11 bases between the germline ends. Material: PBMCs. The clonotype comes from a human donor in good health (CMV status not recorded). Some clones in this sample may be carry-over from other donors' samples. The chain carries TRBV20-1 and TRBJ1-5; a possible D gene is TRBD1 (5 bases). The CDR3, as DNA: TGCAGTGCTAGACTCGCGGGGGGTAGCAATCAGCCCCAGCATTTT. Amino acid sequence: CSARLAGGSNQPQHF.